This T cell receptor beta chain was recorded in a study of blood T cell repertoires in COVID-19. Germline loops: CDR1 MNHEY, CDR2 SMNVEV (reference sequence). The CDR3 totals 15 residues. Deletions cut 4 bases from V and 0 bases from J, with 11 bases between. Data came from immunoSEQ multiplex PCR; TCRdb stores just in-frame clones and leaves some out. The repertoire includes roughly 100,000 clones, roughly 82% of them detected once, and roughly 27% sits in the top ten. This chain links TRBV27 with TRBJ2-3; D is possibly TRBD1 (6 bases). Sequencing was done on a sample of peripheral blood. This sequence originates from a human donor in a cohort sampled during active COVID-19. In DNA, the CDR3 is TGTGCCAGCAGTTACAGGGTAATCAGCACAGATACGCAGTATTTT. Protein: CASSYRVISTDTQYF.